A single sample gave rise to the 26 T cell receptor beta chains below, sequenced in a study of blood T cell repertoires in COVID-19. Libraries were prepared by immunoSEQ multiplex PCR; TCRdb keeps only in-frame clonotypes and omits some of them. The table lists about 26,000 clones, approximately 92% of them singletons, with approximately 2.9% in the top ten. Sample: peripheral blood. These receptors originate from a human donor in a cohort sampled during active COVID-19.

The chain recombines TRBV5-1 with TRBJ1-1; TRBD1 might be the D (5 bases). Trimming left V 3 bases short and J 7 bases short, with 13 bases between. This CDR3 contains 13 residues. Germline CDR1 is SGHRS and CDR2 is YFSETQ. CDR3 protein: CASSWVPDSEAFF. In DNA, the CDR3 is TGCGCCAGCAGCTGGGTACCCGACAGTGAAGCTTTCTTT.

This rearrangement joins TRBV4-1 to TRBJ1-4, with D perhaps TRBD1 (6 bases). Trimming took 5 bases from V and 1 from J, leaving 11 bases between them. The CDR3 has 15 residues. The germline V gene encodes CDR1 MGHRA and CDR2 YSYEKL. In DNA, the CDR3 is TGCGCCAGCAGCGAGGGGGGGAGAACTAATGAAAAACTGTTTTTT. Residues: CASSEGGRTNEKLFF.

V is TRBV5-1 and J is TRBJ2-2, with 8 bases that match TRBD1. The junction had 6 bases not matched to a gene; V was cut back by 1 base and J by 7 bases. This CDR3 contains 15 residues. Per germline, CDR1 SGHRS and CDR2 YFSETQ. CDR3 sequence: CASSLWGTGGGELFF. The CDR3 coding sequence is TGCGCCAGCAGCTTGTGGGGGACAGGTGGCGGGGAGCTGTTTTTT.

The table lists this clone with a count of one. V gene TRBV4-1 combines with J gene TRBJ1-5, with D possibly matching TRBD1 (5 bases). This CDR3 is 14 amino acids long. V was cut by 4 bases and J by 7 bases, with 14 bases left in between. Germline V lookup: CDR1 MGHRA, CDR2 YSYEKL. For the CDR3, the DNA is TGCGCCAGCAGCCGGCTCGGGGGATTGCAGCCCCAGCATTTT. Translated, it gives CASSRLGGLQPQHF.

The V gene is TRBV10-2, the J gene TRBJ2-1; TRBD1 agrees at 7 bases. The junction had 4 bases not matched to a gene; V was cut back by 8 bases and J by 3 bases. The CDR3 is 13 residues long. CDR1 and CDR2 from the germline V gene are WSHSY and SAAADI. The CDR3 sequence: CASGRDSYNEQFF. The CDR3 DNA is TGCGCCAGCGGCCGGGACAGCTACAATGAGCAGTTCTTC.

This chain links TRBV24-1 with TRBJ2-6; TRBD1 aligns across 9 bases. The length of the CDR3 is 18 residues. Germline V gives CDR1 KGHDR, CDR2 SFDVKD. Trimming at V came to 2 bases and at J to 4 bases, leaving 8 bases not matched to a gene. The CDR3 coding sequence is TGTGCCACCAGTGATTCTGAGACAGGGGGAGGAGGGGCCAACGTCCTGACTTTC. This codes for CATSDSETGGGGANVLTF.

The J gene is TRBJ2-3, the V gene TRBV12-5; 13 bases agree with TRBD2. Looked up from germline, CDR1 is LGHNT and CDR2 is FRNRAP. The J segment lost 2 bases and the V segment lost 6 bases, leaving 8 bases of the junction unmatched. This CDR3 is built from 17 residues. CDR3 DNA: TGTGCTAGTGGCCTGAGGGGACTAGCGGGGTTCACAGATACGCAGTATTTT. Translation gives CASGLRGLAGFTDTQYF.

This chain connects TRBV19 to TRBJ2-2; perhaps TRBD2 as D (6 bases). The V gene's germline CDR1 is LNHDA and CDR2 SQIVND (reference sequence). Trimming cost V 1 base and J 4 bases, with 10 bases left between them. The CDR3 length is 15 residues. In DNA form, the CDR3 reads TGTGCCAGTAGTATAGGCCTAGCGACCACCGGGGAGCTGTTTTTT. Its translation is CASSIGLATTGELFF.

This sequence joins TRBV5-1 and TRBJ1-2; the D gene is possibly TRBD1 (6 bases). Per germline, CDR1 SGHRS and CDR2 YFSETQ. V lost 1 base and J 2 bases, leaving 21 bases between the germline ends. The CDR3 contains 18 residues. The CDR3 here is CASSLINRTDLINYGYTF. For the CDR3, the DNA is TGCGCCAGCAGCTTGATAAATCGGACAGACCTTATAAACTATGGCTACACCTTC.

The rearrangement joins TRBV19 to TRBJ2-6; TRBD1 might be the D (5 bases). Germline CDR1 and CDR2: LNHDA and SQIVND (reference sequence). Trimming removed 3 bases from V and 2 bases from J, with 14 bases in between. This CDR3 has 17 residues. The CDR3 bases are TGTGCCAGTAGTATTAGAAGAGCAGGGACTGGGGCCAACGTCCTGACTTTC. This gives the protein CASSIRRAGTGANVLTF.

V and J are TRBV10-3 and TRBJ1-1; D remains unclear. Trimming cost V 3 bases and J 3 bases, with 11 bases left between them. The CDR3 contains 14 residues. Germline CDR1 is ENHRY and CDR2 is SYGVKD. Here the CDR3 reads CAISDRGVDTEAFF. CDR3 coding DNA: TGTGCCATCAGTGATCGGGGAGTGGACACTGAAGCTTTCTTT.

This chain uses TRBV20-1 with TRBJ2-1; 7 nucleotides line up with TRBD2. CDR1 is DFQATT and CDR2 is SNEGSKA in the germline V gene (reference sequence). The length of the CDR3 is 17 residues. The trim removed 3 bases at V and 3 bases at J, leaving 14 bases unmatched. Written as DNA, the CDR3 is TGCAGTGCTAGTCTCCCCTCAGCGGGGACTTTCTACAATGAGCAGTTCTTC. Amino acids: CSASLPSAGTFYNEQFF.

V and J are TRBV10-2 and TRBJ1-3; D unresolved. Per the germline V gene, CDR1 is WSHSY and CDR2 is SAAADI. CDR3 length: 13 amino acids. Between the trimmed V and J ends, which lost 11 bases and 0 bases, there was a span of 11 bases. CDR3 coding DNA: TGCGCCTCCGGGGAGCGCTCTGGAAACACCATATATTTT. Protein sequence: CASGERSGNTIYF.

The CDR3 reads CASNTREIPEAFF. In nucleotides, the CDR3 is TGTGCCAGCAATACCAGGGAAATCCCTGAAGCTTTCTTT. This chain connects TRBV12-3 or TRBV12-4 to TRBJ1-1, with D possibly TRBD1 on 5 matching bases. CDR3 size: 13 residues. V dropped 7 bases and J dropped 6 bases, with 15 bases sitting between them.

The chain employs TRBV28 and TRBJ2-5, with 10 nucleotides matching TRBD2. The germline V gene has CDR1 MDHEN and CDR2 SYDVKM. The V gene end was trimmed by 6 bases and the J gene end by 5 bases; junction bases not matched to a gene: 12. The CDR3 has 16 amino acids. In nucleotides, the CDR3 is TGTGCCAGCAGCGACCTAAAGCGGGGGGGCATTGAGACCCAGTACTTC. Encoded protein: CASSDLKRGGIETQYF.

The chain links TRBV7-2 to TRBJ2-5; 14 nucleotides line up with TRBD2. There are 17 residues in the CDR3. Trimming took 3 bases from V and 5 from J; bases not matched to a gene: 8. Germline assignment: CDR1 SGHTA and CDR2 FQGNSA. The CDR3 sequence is CASSLKRTSGGWETQYF. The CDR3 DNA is TGTGCCAGCAGCTTGAAGCGGACTAGCGGGGGGTGGGAGACCCAGTACTTC.

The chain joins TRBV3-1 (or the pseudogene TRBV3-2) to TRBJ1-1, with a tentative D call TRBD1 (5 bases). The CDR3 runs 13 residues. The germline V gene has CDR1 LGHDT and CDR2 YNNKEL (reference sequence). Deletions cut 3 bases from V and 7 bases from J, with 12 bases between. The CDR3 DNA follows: TGTGCCAGCAGCCAGGGGACGGGAGATGAAGCTTTCTTT. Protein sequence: CASSQGTGDEAFF.

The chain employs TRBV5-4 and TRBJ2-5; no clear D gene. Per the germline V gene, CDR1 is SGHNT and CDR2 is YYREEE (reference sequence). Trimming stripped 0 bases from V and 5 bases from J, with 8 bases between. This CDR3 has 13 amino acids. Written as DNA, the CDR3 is TGTGCCAGCAGCTTGGCTGTCCGGGAGACCCAGTACTTC. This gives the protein CASSLAVRETQYF.

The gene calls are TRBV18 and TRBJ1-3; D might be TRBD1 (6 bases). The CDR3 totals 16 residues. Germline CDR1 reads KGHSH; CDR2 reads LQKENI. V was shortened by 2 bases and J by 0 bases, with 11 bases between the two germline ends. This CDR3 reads CASSPGQTLSGNTIYF. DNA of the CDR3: TGTGCCAGCTCACCAGGACAGACCCTCTCTGGAAACACCATATATTTT.

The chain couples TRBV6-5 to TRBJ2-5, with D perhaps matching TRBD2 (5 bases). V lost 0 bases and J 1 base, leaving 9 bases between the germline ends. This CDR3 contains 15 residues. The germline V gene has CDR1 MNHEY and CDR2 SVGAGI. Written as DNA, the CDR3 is TGTGCCAGCAGTTACTCCCCGCGGGCCCAAGAGACCCAGTACTTC. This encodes CASSYSPRAQETQYF.

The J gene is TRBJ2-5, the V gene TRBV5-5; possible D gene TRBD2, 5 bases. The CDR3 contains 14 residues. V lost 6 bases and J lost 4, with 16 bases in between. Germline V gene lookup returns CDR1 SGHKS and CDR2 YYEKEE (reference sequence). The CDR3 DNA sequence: TGTGCCAGCACCCGCGCCGGGGTTCTAGAGACCCAGTACTTC. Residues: CASTRAGVLETQYF.

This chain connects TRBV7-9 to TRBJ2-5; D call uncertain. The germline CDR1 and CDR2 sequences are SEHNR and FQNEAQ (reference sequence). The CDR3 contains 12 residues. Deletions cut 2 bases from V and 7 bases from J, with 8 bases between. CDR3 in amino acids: CASSLPQWTQYF. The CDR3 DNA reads TGTGCCAGCAGCTTACCCCAATGGACCCAGTACTTC.

As DNA, the CDR3 is TGTGCCAGCAGTACGACTGGACTCGCGCATGAAAAACTGTTTTTT. It encodes CASSTTGLAHEKLFF. The rearrangement joins TRBV6-5 to TRBJ1-4; no reliable D call. The germline V gene has CDR1 MNHEY and CDR2 SVGAGI. The CDR3 loop spans 15 amino acids. V was trimmed by 5 bases and J by 6 bases, leaving 16 bases between them.

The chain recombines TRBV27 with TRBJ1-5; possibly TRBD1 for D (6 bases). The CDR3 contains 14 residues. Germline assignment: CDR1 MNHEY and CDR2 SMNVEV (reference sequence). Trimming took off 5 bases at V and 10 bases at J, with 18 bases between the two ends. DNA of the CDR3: TGTGCCAGCAGTGTAACAGGGTCGGTCAAACCCCAGCATTTT. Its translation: CASSVTGSVKPQHF.

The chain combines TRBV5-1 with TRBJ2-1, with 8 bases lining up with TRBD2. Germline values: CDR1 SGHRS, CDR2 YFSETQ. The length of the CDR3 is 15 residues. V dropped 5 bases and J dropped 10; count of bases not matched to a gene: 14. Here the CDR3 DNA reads TGCGCCAGCAGACGGGAGGGAGAGATTAGGCCAGAGCAGTTCTTC. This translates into CASRREGEIRPEQFF.

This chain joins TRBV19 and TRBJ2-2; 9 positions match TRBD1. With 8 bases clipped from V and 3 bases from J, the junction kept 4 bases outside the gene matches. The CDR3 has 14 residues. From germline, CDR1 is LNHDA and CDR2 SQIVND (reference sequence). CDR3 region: CASGGQGHTGELFF. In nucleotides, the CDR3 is TGTGCCAGTGGGGGACAGGGTCACACCGGGGAGCTGTTTTTT.